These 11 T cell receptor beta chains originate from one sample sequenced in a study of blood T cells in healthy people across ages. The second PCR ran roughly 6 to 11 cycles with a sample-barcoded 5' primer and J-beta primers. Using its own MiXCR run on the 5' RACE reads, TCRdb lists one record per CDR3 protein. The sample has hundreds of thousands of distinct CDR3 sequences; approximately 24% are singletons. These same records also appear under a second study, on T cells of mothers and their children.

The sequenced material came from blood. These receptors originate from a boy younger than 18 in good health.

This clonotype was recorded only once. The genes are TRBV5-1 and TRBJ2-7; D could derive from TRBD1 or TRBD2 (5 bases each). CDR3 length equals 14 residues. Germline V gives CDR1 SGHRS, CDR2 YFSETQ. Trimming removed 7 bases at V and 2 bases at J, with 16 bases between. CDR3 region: CASSKSGAAYEQYF. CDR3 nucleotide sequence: TGCGCCAGCTCCAAATCCGGGGCTGCCTACGAGCAGTACTTC.

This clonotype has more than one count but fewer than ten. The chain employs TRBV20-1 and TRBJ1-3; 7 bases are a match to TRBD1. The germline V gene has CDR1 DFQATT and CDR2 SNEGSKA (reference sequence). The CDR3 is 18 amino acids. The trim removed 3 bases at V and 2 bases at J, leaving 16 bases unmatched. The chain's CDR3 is CSARWEPVQGEPGNTIYF. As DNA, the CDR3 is TGCAGTGCTAGGTGGGAGCCCGTGCAGGGGGAACCTGGAAACACCATATATTTT.

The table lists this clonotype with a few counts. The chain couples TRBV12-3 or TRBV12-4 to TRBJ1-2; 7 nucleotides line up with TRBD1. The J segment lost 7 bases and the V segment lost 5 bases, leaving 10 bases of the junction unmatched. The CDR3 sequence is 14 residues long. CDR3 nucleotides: TGTGCCAGCAGTGGCCGGACAGGACAAACTGGCTACACCTTC. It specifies CASSGRTGQTGYTF.

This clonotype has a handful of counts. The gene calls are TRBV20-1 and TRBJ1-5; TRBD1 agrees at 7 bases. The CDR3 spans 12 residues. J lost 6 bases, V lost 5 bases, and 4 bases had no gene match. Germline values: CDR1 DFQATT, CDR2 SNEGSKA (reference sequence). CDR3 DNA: TGCAGTGCTTCGACAGGGAGTCAGCCCCAGCATTTT. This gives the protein CSASTGSQPQHF.

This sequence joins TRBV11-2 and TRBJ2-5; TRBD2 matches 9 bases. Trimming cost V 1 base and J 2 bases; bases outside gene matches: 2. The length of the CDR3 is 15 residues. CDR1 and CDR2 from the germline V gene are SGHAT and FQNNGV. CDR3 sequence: CASSLASGVQETQYF. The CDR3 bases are TGTGCCAGCAGCTTAGCTAGCGGGGTTCAAGAGACCCAGTACTTC.

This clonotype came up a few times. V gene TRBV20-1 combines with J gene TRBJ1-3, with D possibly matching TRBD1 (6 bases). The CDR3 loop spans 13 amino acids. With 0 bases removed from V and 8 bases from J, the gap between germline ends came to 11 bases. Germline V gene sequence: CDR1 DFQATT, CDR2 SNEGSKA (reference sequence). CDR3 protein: CSAREGARDTIYF. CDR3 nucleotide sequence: TGCAGTGCTAGAGAGGGGGCGCGGGACACCATATATTTT.

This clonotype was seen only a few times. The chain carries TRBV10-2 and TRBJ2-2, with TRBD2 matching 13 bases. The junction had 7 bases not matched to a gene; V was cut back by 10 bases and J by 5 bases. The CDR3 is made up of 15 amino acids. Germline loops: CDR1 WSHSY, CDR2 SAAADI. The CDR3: CATRTSGGGTGELFF. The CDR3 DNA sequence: TGCGCCACCAGAACTAGCGGGGGGGGGACCGGGGAGCTGTTTTTT.

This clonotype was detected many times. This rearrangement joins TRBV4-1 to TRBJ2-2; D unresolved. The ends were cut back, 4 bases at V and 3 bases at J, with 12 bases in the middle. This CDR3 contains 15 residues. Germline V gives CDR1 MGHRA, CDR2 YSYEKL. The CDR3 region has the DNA TGCGCCAGCAGCCCCTCTATCCTGGACACCGGGGAGCTGTTTTTT. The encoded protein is CASSPSILDTGELFF.

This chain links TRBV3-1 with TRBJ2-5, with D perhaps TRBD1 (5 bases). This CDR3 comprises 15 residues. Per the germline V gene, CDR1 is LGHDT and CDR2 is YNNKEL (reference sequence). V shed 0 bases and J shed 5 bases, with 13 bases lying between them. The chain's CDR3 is CASSQDWGNRETQYF. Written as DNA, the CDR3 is TGTGCCAGCAGCCAAGATTGGGGCAACCGGGAGACCCAGTACTTC.

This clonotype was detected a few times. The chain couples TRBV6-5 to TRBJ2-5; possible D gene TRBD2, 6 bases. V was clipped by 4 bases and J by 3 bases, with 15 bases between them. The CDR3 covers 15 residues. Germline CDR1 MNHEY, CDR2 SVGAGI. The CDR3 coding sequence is TGTGCCAGCAGTTTCACGCCCTGGGGGGAAGAGACCCAGTACTTC. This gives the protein CASSFTPWGEETQYF.

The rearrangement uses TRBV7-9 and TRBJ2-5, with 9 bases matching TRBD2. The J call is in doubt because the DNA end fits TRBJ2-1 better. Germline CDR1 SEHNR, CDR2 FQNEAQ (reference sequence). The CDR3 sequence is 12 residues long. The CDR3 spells CASSPGTSRQFF. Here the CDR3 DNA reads TGTGCCAGCAGCCCTGGGACTAGCAGGCAGTTCTTC.